The 28 T cell receptor beta chains below all came from one sample that was sequenced in a study of response to subunit inactivated influenza vaccine. A single record per CDR3 protein comes from TCRdb applying MiXCR to the RT-PCR reads. Of around 650,000 distinct CDR3 sequences in the sample, approximately 14% are singletons; the top ten hold around 10%. Sequenced material: PBMCs from blood, taken 11 to 12 days after vaccination. All receptors come from a man aged 50 or older who received an inactivated influenza vaccine.

The CDR3 DNA is TGTGCCAGCAGGCCCGCCGGGGCCCCCCGTAATGAGCAGTTCTTC. Protein product: CASRPAGAPRNEQFF. The rearrangement links TRBV28 to TRBJ2-1, with D tentatively TRBD1 or TRBD2 (5 bases each). Germline V gene sequence: CDR1 MDHEN, CDR2 SYDVKM. This CDR3 contains 15 residues. V lost 6 bases and J 7 bases, leaving 19 bases between the germline ends.

This clonotype turned up a few times. The chain recombines TRBV6-5 with TRBJ2-3, with a weak D call TRBD1 (6 bases). Per the germline V gene, CDR1 is MNHEY and CDR2 is SVGAGI. Trimming cost V 0 bases and J 0 bases, with 10 bases left between them. This CDR3 is 16 amino acids long. In nucleotides, the CDR3 is TGTGCCAGCAGTTACTCTGCCGGGACAAGCACAGATACGCAGTATTTT. It specifies CASSYSAGTSTDTQYF.

The V and J genes are TRBV3-1 and TRBJ2-1; the D is unclear. Germline lookup yields CDR1 LGHDT and CDR2 YNNKEL (reference sequence). This CDR3 is built from 16 residues. Trimming removed 1 base at V and 3 bases at J, with 13 bases between. The CDR3 DNA sequence: TGTGCCAGCAGCCAAGGTGGACCCCCAGTCTACAATGAGCAGTTCTTC. It is translated as CASSQGGPPVYNEQFF.

The chain links TRBV4-1 to TRBJ1-6; D not certain. Trimming cost V 1 base and J 7 bases, with 5 bases left between them. Germline V gives CDR1 MGHRA, CDR2 YSYEKL. The CDR3 is made up of 13 amino acids. The CDR3 coding sequence is TGCGCCAGCAGCCAAGCCCCAAATTCACCCCTCCACTTT. Translating gives CASSQAPNSPLHF.

Only a few counts were recorded for this clonotype. The chain links TRBV20-1 to TRBJ2-1, with no clear D. Germline V lookup: CDR1 DFQATT, CDR2 SNEGSKA (reference sequence). CDR3 size: 12 residues. The V and J ends lost 5 bases and 3 bases respectively, with 8 bases between them. The CDR3: CSAWTDYNEQFF. DNA for the CDR3: TGCAGTGCTTGGACGGACTACAATGAGCAGTTCTTC.

The CDR3 sequence is CAGGQGANQPQHF. The CDR3 region has the DNA TGTGCCGGGGGACAGGGAGCCAATCAGCCCCAGCATTTT. The chain employs TRBV6-2 or TRBV6-3 and TRBJ1-5; TRBD1 aligns across 9 bases. The CDR3 runs 13 residues. Germline CDR1 reads MNHEY; CDR2 reads SVGEGT. Trimming took 11 bases from V and 3 from J; bases not matched to a gene: 5.

The chain has TRBV4-3 and TRBJ1-5, with 7 nucleotides matching TRBD1. In germline, CDR1 is LGHNA, CDR2 YSLEER. The length of the CDR3 is 15 residues. After removal of 1 base from V and 4 bases from J, the junction contained 4 bases not matched to a gene. The CDR3 nucleotides are TGCGCCAGCAGCCAAGCCAGGGGGAGAAATCAGCCCCAGCATTTT. It yields the protein CASSQARGRNQPQHF.

In its sample, this clonotype was seen many times. The rearrangement links TRBV28 to TRBJ2-7; the D gene is possibly TRBD2 (6 bases). The CDR3 has 13 amino acids. The germline CDR1 and CDR2 sequences are MDHEN and SYDVKM. Trimming shortened V by 6 bases and J by 1 base, and 10 bases separated the two germline ends. The CDR3: CASSGRGSYEQYF. The CDR3 nucleotides are TGTGCCAGCAGCGGTCGGGGGTCCTACGAGCAGTACTTC.

The chain couples TRBV28 to TRBJ2-7; no reliable D call. The germline V gene has CDR1 MDHEN and CDR2 SYDVKM. V shed 7 bases and J shed 5 bases, with 9 bases lying between them. This CDR3 comprises 11 residues. Here the CDR3 reads CASTDTDEQYF. DNA for the CDR3: TGTGCCAGCACAGACACCGACGAGCAGTACTTC.

The table lists this clonotype with a few counts. The chain recombines TRBV7-9 with TRBJ2-7; D unresolved. Germline CDR1 reads SEHNR; CDR2 reads FQNEAQ (reference sequence). Trimming took 4 bases from V and 3 from J, leaving 7 bases between them. This CDR3 spans 12 amino acids. This chain's CDR3 is CASSSAFYEQYF. As DNA, the CDR3 is TGTGCCAGCAGCTCCGCCTTCTACGAGCAGTACTTC.

The chain is built from TRBV6-1 and TRBJ1-1; the match to TRBD1 covers 7 bases. With V trimmed by 6 bases and J by 8 bases, 21 bases remained unmatched. Per germline, CDR1 MNHNS and CDR2 SASEGT. CDR3 length: 17 residues. The CDR3 region is CASRGTERTLKPREAFF. In DNA, the CDR3 is TGTGCCAGCAGGGGGACAGAGAGAACACTGAAGCCCCGAGAAGCTTTCTTT.

This clonotype was found a few times. V gene TRBV12-3 or TRBV12-4 combines with J gene TRBJ2-1; 13 bases map to TRBD2. V was clipped by 6 bases and J by 0 bases; unmatched bases: 5. CDR3 size: 17 residues. The CDR3 nucleotides read TGTGCCAGCAGAGGACTAGCGGGGGATACCTCCTACAATGAGCAGTTCTTC. Protein product: CASRGLAGDTSYNEQFF.

V usage is TRBV20-1 and J usage is TRBJ2-3; 13 bases match TRBD2. Germline assignment: CDR1 DFQATT and CDR2 SNEGSKA (reference sequence). The V and J ends lost 4 bases and 6 bases, in that order; junction bases with no gene match: 10. This CDR3 spans 16 amino acids. The CDR3 DNA reads as TGCAGTGCTATAAATCCGGGACTAGCGGGATGGGATACGCAGTATTTT. As protein: CSAINPGLAGWDTQYF.

This clonotype was seen more than once but under ten times. The chain couples TRBV20-1 to TRBJ1-4; D possibly corresponds to TRBD1 (5 bases). CDR1 is DFQATT and CDR2 is SNEGSKA in the germline V gene (reference sequence). The V gene lost 3 bases and the J gene lost 3 bases, with 20 bases spanning the gap. The CDR3 sequence is 17 residues long. The CDR3 reads CSARDPTSAGPNEKLFF. The CDR3 DNA follows: TGCAGTGCTAGGGATCCTACGTCCGCGGGACCTAATGAAAAACTGTTTTTT.

Ten or more counts support this clonotype. The V gene is TRBV29-1, the J gene TRBJ2-1; TRBD2 matches 7 bases. CDR3 length: 14 amino acids. J lost 2 bases, V lost 4 bases, and 5 bases had no gene match. Germline CDR1 reads SQVTM; CDR2 reads ANQGSEA. The CDR3 DNA follows: TGCAGCGTTGTCCTTCTAGCGGCCTACAATGAGCAGTTCTTC. Translated, it gives CSVVLLAAYNEQFF.

The chain is built from TRBV13 and TRBJ2-1; D unresolved. Trimming removed 5 bases from V and 9 bases from J, with 17 bases in between. The CDR3 covers 14 residues. Germline CDR1 reads PRHDT; CDR2 reads FYEKMQ (reference sequence). The CDR3 DNA sequence: TGTGCCAGCAGCGTGGGCCAGCTGGTAGGTGAGCAGTTCTTC. Protein: CASSVGQLVGEQFF.

This clonotype has ten or more counts. This rearrangement joins TRBV20-1 to TRBJ1-5, with TRBD1 as a possible D gene (5 bases). This CDR3 has 13 residues. Germline V gene sequence: CDR1 DFQATT, CDR2 SNEGSKA (reference sequence). V was shortened by 3 bases and J by 10 bases, with 16 bases between the two germline ends. The CDR3 here is CSASDVPQGPQHF. CDR3 sequence (DNA): TGCAGTGCTAGTGATGTGCCCCAGGGACCCCAGCATTTT.

This clonotype was recorded a few times. The chain couples TRBV16 to TRBJ1-2, with D possibly matching TRBD1 (6 bases). The CDR3 loop spans 13 amino acids. From germline, CDR1 is KGHSY and CDR2 FQNENV. The V gene lost 0 bases and the J gene lost 7 bases, with 9 bases spanning the gap. The CDR3 reads CASSQSRGGGYTF. The CDR3, as DNA: TGTGCCAGCAGCCAATCGAGAGGGGGTGGCTACACCTTC.

This clonotype occurred many times. The rearrangement links TRBV7-2 to TRBJ2-1, with a tentative D call TRBD2 (5 bases). This CDR3 is 15 amino acids long. Deletions cut 2 bases from V and 5 bases from J, with 13 bases between. The germline V gene has CDR1 SGHTA and CDR2 FQGNSA. This chain's CDR3 is CASSLLAPQHNEQFF. DNA for the CDR3: TGTGCCAGCAGCTTACTAGCCCCCCAACACAATGAGCAGTTCTTC.

This clonotype was observed a handful of times. For the CDR3, the DNA is TGTGCCAGCAGCTTAGTTCCGGAGGGACCCGAGCAGTACTTC. Protein product: CASSLVPEGPEQYF. This sequence joins TRBV7-2 and TRBJ2-7, with D tentatively TRBD2 (6 bases). Germline CDR1 and CDR2: SGHTA and FQGNSA. Trimming removed 1 base at V and 6 bases at J, with 13 bases between. The length of the CDR3 is 14 residues.

The rearrangement links TRBV20-1 to TRBJ2-5; D gene ambiguous. Germline loops: CDR1 DFQATT, CDR2 SNEGSKA (reference sequence). The CDR3 runs to 12 residues. Deletions cut 0 bases from V and 5 bases from J, with 7 bases between. In nucleotides, the CDR3 is TGCAGTGCTAGAGAGGGTGTGGAGACCCAGTACTTC. Its protein is CSAREGVETQYF.

The V gene is TRBV6-5, the J gene TRBJ2-7, with a possible D match to TRBD1 (6 bases). Germline V gene lookup returns CDR1 MNHEY and CDR2 SVGAGI. V was shortened by 5 bases and J by 2 bases, with 13 bases between the two germline ends. The CDR3 is 14 amino acids. Written as DNA, the CDR3 is TGTGCCAGCAGTCACATCAGGGGCCCCTACGAGCAGTACTTC. As protein: CASSHIRGPYEQYF.

Concerning this clonotype: A much larger clone differs by one base, so this may be a read error. This chain links TRBV12-3 or TRBV12-4 with TRBJ1-1, with D hard to call. The CDR3 is 14 residues long. CDR3 amino acids: CASSLRVRNTEAYF. The CDR3 nucleotides are TGTGCCAGCAGTTTACGGGTCAGGAACACTGAAGCTTACTTT.

The V and J genes are TRBV20-1 and TRBJ2-2, with 9 positions matching TRBD2. The CDR3 is 15 amino acids. Germline V gene lookup returns CDR1 DFQATT and CDR2 SNEGSKA (reference sequence). V shed 3 bases, J shed 1 base, and the junction held 3 bases outside the gene matches. DNA of the CDR3: TGCAGTGCTAGTCGAGCGGGGGGGAACACCGGGGAGCTGTTTTTT. This sequence encodes CSASRAGGNTGELFF.

The CDR3 region is CASSTLGPNEKLFF. The DNA for the CDR3 is TGTGCCAGCAGTACCCTAGGGCCCAATGAAAAACTGTTTTTT. The chain joins TRBV6-1 to TRBJ1-4; D uncertain. The CDR3 sequence is 14 residues long. V lost 5 bases, J lost 5 bases, and 12 bases lay in between. The germline CDR1 and CDR2 sequences are MNHNS and SASEGT.

In its sample, this clonotype was seen many times. The chain has TRBV3-1 and TRBJ1-2; D gene unclear. The CDR3 is 12 amino acids. Trimming shortened V by 4 bases and J by 8 bases, and 11 bases separated the two germline ends. CDR1 and CDR2 (germline): LGHDT, YNNKEL (reference sequence). This CDR3 is CASSRGLSGYTF. The CDR3 nucleotides are TGTGCCAGCAGCCGCGGACTCAGCGGCTACACCTTC. The complete variable domain, with remaining parts taken from reference TRBV3-1 and TRBJ1-2, reads DTAVSQTPKYLVTQMGNDKSIKCEQNLGHDTMYWYKQDSKKFLKIMFSYNNKELIINETVPNRFSPKSPDKAHLNLHINSLELGDSAVYFCASSRGLSGYTFGSGTRLTVV.

The chain uses TRBV12-3 or TRBV12-4 and TRBJ1-2, with TRBD1 identical over 7 bases. This CDR3 has 14 residues. J gave up 4 bases and V 5 bases, and 7 bases lay outside the gene matches. This CDR3 is CASSTRTGLYGYTF. The CDR3 DNA reads as TGTGCCAGCAGTACCAGGACAGGACTCTATGGCTACACCTTC.

This chain connects TRBV4-1 to TRBJ1-1; perhaps TRBD1 as D (5 bases). This CDR3 has 14 amino acids. CDR1 and CDR2 from the germline V gene are MGHRA and YSYEKL. V was trimmed by 4 bases and J by 5 bases, leaving 14 bases between them. The CDR3 here is CASSLSGVGTEAFF. The DNA for the CDR3 is TGCGCCAGCAGCCTTTCGGGGGTGGGTACTGAAGCTTTCTTT.